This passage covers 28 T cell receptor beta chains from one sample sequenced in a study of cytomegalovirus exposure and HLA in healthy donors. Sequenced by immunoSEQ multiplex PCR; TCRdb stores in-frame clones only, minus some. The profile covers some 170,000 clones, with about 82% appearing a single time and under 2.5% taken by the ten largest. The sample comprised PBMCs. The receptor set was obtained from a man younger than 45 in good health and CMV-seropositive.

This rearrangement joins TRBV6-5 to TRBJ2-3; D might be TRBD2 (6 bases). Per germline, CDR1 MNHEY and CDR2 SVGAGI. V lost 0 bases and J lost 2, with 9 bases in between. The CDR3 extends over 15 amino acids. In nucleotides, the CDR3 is TGTGCCAGCAGTTACTCTAGCGGATTCACAGATACGCAGTATTTT. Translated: CASSYSSGFTDTQYF.

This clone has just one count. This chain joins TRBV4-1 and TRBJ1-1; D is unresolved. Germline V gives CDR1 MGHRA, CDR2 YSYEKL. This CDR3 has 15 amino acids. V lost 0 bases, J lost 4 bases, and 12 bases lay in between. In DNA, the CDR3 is TGCGCCAGCAGCCAAGATGGAGGGCCGGGCACTGAAGCTTTCTTT. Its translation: CASSQDGGPGTEAFF.

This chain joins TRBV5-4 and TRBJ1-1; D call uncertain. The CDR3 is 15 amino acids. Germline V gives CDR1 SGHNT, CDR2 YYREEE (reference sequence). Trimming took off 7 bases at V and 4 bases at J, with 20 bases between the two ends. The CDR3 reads CASSFGEWPTTEAFF. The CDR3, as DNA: TGTGCCAGCTCCTTTGGGGAGTGGCCGACCACTGAAGCTTTCTTT.

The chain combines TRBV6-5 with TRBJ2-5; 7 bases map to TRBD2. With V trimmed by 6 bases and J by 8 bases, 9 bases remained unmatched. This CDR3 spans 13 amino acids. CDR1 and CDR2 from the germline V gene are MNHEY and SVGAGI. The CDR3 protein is CASSPGWGGTQYF. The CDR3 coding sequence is TGTGCCAGCAGCCCGGGGTGGGGGGGTACCCAGTACTTC.

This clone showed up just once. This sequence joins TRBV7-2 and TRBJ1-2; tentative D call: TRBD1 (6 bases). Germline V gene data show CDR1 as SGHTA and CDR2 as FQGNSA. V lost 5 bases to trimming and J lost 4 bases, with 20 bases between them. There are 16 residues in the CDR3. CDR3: CASSTHRVGSSYGYTF. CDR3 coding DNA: TGTGCCAGCAGCACCCACAGGGTCGGTTCCTCCTATGGCTACACCTTC.

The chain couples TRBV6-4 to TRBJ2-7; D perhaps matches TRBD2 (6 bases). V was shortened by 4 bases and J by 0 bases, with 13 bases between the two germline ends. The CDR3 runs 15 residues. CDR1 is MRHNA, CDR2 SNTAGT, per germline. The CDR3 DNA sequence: TGTGCCAGCAGTGTAGAGGCGGGGAGCTCCTACGAGCAGTACTTC. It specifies CASSVEAGSSYEQYF.

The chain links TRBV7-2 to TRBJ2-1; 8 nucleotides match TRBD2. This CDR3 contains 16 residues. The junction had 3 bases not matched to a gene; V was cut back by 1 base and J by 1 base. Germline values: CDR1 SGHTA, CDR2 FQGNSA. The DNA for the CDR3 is TGTGCCAGCAGCTTAGTGGCGGGGGGTTCCTACAATGAGCAGTTCTTC. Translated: CASSLVAGGSYNEQFF.

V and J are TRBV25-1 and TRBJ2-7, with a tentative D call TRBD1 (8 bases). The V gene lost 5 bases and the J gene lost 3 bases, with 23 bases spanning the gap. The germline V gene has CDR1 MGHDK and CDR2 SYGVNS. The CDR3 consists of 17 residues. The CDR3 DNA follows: TGTGCCAGCAGTAACCCCCGGGGGGCAGGGGGCAGCTACGAGCAGTACTTC. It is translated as CASSNPRGAGGSYEQYF.

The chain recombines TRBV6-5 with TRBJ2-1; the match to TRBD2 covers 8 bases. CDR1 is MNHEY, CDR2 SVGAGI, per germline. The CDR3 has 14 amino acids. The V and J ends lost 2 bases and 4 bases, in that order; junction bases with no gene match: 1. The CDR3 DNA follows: TGTGCCAGCAGTTACGGCGGGGGGTACAATGAGCAGTTCTTC. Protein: CASSYGGGYNEQFF.

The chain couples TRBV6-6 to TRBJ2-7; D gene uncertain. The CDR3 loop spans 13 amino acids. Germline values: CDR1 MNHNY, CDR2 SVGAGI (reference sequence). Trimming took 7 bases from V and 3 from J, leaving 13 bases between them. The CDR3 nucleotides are TGTGCCAGCACGGCTTCTTCGGGCTACGAGCAGTACTTC. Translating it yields CASTASSGYEQYF.

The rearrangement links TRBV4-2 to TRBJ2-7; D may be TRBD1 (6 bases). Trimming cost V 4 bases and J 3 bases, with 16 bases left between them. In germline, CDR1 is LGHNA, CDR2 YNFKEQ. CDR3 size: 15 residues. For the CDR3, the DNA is TGTGCCAGCAGCCCCCGGGACATGGGGCTCTACGAGCAGTACTTC. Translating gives CASSPRDMGLYEQYF.

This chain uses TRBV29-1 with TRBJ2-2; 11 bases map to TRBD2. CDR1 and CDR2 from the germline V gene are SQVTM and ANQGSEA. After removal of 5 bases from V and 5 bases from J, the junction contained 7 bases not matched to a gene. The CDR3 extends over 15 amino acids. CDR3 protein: CSVTTSGGETGELFF. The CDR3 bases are TGCAGCGTTACAACTAGCGGGGGTGAGACCGGGGAGCTGTTTTTT.

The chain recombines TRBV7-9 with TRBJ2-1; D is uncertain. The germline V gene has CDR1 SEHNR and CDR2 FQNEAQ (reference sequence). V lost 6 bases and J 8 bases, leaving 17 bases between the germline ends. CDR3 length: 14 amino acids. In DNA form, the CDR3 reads TGTGCCAGCAGACCCATCACAGTGACCCATGAGCAGTTCTTC. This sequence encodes CASRPITVTHEQFF.

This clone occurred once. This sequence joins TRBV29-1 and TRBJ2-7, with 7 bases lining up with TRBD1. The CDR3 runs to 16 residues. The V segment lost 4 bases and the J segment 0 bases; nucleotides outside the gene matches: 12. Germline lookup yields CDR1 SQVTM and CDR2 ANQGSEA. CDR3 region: CSVVRTGVQFSYEQYF. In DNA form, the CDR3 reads TGCAGCGTTGTCCGAACAGGGGTCCAGTTCTCCTACGAGCAGTACTTC.

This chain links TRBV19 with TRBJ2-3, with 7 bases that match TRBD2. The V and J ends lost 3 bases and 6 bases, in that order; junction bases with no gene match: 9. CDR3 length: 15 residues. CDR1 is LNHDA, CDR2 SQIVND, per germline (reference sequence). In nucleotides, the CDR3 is TGTGCCAGTAGTATTAGCGGGTCGGGGGTGGATACGCAGTATTTT. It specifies CASSISGSGVDTQYF.

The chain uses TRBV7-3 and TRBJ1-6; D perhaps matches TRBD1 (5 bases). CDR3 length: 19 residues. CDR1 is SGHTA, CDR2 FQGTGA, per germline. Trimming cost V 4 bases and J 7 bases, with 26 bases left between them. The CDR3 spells CASSSREGGASLLNSPLHF. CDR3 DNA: TGTGCCAGCAGCTCAAGAGAGGGAGGGGCGTCTCTATTGAATTCACCCCTCCACTTT.

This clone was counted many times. CDR3: CASSEGMGDGNQPQHF. In nucleotides, the CDR3 is TGTGCCAGCAGTGAAGGGATGGGCGACGGCAATCAGCCCCAGCATTTT. This chain joins TRBV6-1 and TRBJ1-5; D gene ambiguous. The V and J ends lost 1 base and 2 bases respectively, with 12 bases between them. The germline V gene encodes CDR1 MNHNS and CDR2 SASEGT. This CDR3 comprises 16 residues.

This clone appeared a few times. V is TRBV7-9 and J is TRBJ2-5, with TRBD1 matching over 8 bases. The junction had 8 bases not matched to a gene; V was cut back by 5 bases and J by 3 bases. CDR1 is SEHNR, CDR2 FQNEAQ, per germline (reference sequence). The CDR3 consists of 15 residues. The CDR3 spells CASSPTDRDKETQYF. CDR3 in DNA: TGTGCCAGCAGCCCAACGGACAGGGATAAAGAGACCCAGTACTTC.

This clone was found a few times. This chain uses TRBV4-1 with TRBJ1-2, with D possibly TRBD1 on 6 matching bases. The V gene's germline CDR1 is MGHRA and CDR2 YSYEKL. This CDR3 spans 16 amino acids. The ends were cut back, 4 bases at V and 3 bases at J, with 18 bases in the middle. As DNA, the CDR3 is TGCGCCAGCAGCCCTTACTCGGGGGGCTCGGACTATGGCTACACCTTC. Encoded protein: CASSPYSGGSDYGYTF.

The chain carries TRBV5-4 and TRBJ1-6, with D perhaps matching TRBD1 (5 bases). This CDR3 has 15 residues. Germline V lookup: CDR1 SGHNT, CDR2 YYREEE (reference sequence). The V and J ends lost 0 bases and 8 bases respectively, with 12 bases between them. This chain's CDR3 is CASSLARGRDSPLHF. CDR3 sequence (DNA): TGTGCCAGCAGCTTGGCCCGGGGGAGGGATTCACCCCTCCACTTT.

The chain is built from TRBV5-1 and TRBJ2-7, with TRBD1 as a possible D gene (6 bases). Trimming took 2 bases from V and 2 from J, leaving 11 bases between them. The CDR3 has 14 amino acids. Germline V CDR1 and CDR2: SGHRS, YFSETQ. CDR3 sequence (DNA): TGCGCCAGCAGCTTAATGGACAGCACCTACGAGCAGTACTTC. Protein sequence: CASSLMDSTYEQYF.

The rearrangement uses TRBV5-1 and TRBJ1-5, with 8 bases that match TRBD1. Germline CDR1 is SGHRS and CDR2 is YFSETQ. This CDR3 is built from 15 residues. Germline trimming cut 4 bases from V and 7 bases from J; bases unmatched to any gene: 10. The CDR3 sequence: CASSEGQDPRQPQHF. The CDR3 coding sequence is TGCGCCAGCAGCGAGGGACAGGACCCCAGACAGCCCCAGCATTTT.

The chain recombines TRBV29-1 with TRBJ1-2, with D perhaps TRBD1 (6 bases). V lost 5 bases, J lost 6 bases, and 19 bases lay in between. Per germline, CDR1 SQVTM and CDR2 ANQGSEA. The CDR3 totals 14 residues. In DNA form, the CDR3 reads TGCAGCGTTACGACCCCCCTCTGGACAGATGGCTACACCTTC. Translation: CSVTTPLWTDGYTF.

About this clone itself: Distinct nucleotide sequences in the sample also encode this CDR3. The DNA of the CDR3 is TGTGCCAGCAGCTTAGGCAGAGGCGAGCAGTACTTC. It specifies CASSLGRGEQYF. V is TRBV7-9 and J is TRBJ2-7; D is uncertain. Per the germline V gene, CDR1 is SEHNR and CDR2 is FQNEAQ (reference sequence). V gave up 1 base and J gave up 6 bases, with 7 bases separating them. The length of the CDR3 is 12 residues.

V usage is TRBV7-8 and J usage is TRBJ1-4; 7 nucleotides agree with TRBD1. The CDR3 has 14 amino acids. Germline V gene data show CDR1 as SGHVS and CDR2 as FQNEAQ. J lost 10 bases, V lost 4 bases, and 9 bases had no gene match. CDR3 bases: TGTGCCAGCAGCTGGGACAGTGCTCTTGGAAAACTGTTTTTT. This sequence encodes CASSWDSALGKLFF.

CDR3 nucleotides: TGCGCCAGCAGCCGCGGGGGCGCGTCCAGTAATTCACCCCTCCACTTT. Translation gives CASSRGGASSNSPLHF. The chain combines TRBV4-3 with TRBJ1-6, with TRBD1 as a possible D gene (6 bases). V was cut by 4 bases and J by 6 bases, with 16 bases left in between. The CDR3 has 16 amino acids. Germline CDR1 and CDR2: LGHNA and YSLEER.

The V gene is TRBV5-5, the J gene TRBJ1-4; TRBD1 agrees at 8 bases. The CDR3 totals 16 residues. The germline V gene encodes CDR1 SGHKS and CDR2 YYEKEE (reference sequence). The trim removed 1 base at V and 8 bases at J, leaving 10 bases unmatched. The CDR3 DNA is TGTGCCAGCAGCTTGATATTAAGGACAGGGTCGGAAAAACTGTTTTTT. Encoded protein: CASSLILRTGSEKLFF.

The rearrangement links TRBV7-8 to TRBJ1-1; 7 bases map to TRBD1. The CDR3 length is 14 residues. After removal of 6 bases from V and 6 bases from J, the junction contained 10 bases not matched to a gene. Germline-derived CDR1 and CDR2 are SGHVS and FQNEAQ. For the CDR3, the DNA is TGTGCCAGCAGTCCATACAGGGGCGGGTCTGAAGCTTTCTTT. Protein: CASSPYRGGSEAFF.